This T cell receptor beta chain was identified in a study of T cell changes during pregnancy in multiple sclerosis. CDR1 and CDR2 from the germline V gene are SEHNR and FQNEAQ (reference sequence). V was clipped by 5 bases and J by 6 bases; unmatched bases: 4. The CDR3 contains 15 residues. Some clones are missing from TCRdb's copy, which holds only in-frame ones; the method was immunoSEQ multiplex PCR. The data contain more than 90,000 clones, roughly 92% of them singletons. Sequenced material: peripheral blood, taken after pregnancy. The receptor was derived from a female donor with multiple sclerosis, enrolled in a pregnancy study. The chain has TRBV7-9 and TRBJ2-1; 13 bases map to TRBD2. The CDR3, as DNA: TGTGCCAGCAGCACGGGACTAGCGGGAATCAATGAGCAGTTCTTC. Its protein is CASSTGLAGINEQFF. Drawing the rest from reference TRBV7-9 and TRBJ2-1, the complete variable domain is DTGVSQNPRHKITKRGQNVTFRCDPISEHNRLYWYRQTLGQGPEFLTYFQNEAQLEKSRLLSDRFSAERPKGSFSTLEIQRTEQGDSAMYLCASSTGLAGINEQFFGPGTRLTVL.